This section outlines one TCR beta chain sequence together with its context. The antigen remains undetermined. With 60 Vbeta and 13 Jbeta primers, the PCR was carried out. TCRdb's table, derived via immunoSEQ multiplex PCR, lists solely in-frame clones and lacks some. This table has about 64,000 clones, 85% appearing once. These data originate in a study of cytomegalovirus exposure and HLA in healthy donors. Study-level findings and limits: Later on, an analysis showed TCR association rates differing by HLA locus, with DRB1 the most and HLA-C the fewest. Later genetic work tied a missense DCLRE1C variant to beta-chain V and J trimming.

CDR1 and CDR2 (germline): SNHLY, FYNNEI. This CDR3 has 16 amino acids. V lost 0 bases and J 0 bases, leaving 9 bases between the germline ends. Samples came from healthy bone marrow donors. Each donor was nominally healthy when sampled (though unrecorded immune exposures were likely). The sample was PBMCs. This receptor was identified in a female donor in good health and CMV-seronegative. The genes are TRBV2 and TRBJ1-5; D not certain. CDR3 in DNA: TGTGCCAGCAGTGAAGCGTACAGTAATAGCAATCAGCCCCAGCATTTT. Translating gives CASSEAYSNSNQPQHF.